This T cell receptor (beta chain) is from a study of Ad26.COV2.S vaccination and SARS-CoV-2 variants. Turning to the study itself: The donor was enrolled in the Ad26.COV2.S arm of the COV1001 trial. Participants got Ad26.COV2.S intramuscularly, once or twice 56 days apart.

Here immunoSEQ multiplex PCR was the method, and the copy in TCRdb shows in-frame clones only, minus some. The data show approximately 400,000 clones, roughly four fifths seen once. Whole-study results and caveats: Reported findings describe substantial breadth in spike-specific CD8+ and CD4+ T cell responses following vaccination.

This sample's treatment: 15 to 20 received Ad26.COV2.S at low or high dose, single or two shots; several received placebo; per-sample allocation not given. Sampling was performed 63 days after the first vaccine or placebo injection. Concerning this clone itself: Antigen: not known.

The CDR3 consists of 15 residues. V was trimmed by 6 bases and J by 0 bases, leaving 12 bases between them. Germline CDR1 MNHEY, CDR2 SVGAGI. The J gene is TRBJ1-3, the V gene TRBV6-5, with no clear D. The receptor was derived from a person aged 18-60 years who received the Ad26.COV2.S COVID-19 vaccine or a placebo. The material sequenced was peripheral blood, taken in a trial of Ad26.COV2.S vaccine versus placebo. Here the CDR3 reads CASRTESHSGNTIYF. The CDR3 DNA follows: TGTGCCAGCAGGACGGAGTCCCACTCTGGAAACACCATATATTTT.